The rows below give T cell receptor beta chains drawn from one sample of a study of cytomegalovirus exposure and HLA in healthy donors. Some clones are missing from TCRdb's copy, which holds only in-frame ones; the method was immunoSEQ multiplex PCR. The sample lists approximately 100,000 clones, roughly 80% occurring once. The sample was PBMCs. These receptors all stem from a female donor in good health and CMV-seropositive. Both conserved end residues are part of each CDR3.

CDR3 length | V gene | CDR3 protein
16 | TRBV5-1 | CASQELLAGVSETQYF
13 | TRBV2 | CASLGAAGNTIYF
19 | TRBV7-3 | CASSSPGQSVFSSYNEQFF
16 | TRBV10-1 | CASSGIVRGGPETQYF
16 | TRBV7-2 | CASSSQGALAKNIQYF
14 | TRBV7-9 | CASISGQGNQPQHF
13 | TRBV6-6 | CASSRQGKETQYF
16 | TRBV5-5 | CASSMGLAGASYEQYF
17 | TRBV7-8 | CASSWGTRRSGANVLTF
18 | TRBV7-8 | CASSLEEGGSSSYNEQFF
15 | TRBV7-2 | CASTQGLVIYNEQFF
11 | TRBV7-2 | CASSFQGELFF
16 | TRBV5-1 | CASSPTTASGANVLTF
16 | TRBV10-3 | CAISESRTGGNQPQHF
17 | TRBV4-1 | CASSQVGTSIAKNIQYF
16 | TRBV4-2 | CASSQEGTSDKDTQYF
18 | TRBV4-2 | CASSPGTGGTVTNEKLFF
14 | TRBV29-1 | CSAPRTGGFNEQFF
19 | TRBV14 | CASSQGGLATSMLYNEQFF
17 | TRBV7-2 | CASSSMGLAGGRETQYF
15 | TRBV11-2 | CASSLEGGPNTEAFF
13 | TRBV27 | CASSLSGNYGYTF
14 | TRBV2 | CASTGQGAGYGYTF
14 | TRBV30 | CAWRSHPGGTEAFF
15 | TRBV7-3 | CASSLGAGHQETQYF
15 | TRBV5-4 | CASSPIQGRTGELFF
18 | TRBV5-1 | CASSSSNRLAGTTDTQYF
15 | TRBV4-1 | CASSQDRTIDEKLFF
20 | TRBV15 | CATSRVLWGQGVHSNQPQHF
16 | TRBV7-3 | CASSDYSGGSAETQYF
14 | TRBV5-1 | CASSFTTDTYEQYF
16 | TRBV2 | CASSGGTSGGYNEQFF
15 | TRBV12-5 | CASGPGQGDTGELLF
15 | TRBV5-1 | CASTASGGPQETQYF
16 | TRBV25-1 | CASSELGDAGGNTIYF
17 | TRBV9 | CASSTGTSGENTDTQYF
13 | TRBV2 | CATSRETDQPQHF
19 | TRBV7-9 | CASSLGPETGAVIQETQYF
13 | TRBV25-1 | CASTAGASTEAFF
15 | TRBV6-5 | CASSIAGKAADTQYF
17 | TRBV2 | CASSPGTSGWPTDTQYF
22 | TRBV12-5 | CASGLVPPTGGLSLAIVYEQYF
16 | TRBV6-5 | CASSYGAGLRSNEQFF
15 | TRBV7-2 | CASNPGLAGTDTQYF
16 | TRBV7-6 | CASSLALQGAVGELFF
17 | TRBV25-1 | CASSEFPSAGGDETQYF
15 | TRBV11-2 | CASSLEDSYQETQYF
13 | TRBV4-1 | CASSLIVGNEQFF
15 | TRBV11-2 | CASSLANSGGETQYF
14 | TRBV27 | CASKQQGLRETQYF
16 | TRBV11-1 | CASSSTGLAGGETQYF
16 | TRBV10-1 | CASSERLPGQGYEQYF